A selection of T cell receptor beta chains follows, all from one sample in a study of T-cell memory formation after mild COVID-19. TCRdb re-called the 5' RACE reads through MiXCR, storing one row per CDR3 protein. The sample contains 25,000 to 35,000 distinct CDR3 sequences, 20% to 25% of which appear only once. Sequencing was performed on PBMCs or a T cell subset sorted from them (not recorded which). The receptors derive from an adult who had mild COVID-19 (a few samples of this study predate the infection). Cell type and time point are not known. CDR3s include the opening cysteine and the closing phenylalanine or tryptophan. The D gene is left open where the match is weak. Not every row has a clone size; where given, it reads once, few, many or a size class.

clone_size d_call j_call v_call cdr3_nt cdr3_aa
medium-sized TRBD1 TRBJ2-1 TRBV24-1 TGTGCCACCAGCGTACAGGGGAATGAGCAGTTCTTC CATSVQGNEQFF
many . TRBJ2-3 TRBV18 TGTGCCAGCTCACCGGGAGGACAGAGCACAGATACGCAGTATTTT CASSPGGQSTDTQYF
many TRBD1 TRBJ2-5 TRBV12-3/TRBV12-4 TGTGCCAGCAGTTTAGCGCTTAACAGGGGCGTCCAAGAGACCCAGTACTTC CASSLALNRGVQETQYF
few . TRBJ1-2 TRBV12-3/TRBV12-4 TGTGCCAGCAGCCCGGACGGACATGGCTACACCTTC CASSPDGHGYTF
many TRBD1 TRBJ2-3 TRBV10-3 TGTGCCATTCGACAGGGTCCGGGCACAGATACGCAGTATTTT CAIRQGPGTDTQYF
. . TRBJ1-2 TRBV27 TGTGCCAGCAGCACCGCTCAGGGTGGCTACACCTTC CASSTAQGGYTF
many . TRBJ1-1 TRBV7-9 TGTGCCAGCAGCTTGGAGGGGAACACTGAAGCTTTCTTT CASSLEGNTEAFF
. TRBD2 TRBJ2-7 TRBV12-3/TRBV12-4 TGTGCCAGCAGTTTAGCGTCGGGGGGCGAGCAGTACTTC CASSLASGGEQYF
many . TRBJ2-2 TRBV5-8 TGTGCCAGCAGTAAGGGTCGCGCGAACACCGGGGAGCTGTTTTTT CASSKGRANTGELFF
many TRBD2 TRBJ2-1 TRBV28 TGTGCCAGCATAGAGACTAGCTTGGGTGAGCAGTTCTTC CASIETSLGEQFF
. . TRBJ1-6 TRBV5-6 TGTGCCAGCAGCCTGAGCGCTAAGTCACCCCTCCACTTT CASSLSAKSPLHF
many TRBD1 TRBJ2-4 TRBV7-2 TGTGCCAGCAGCTTAGTTCTCACAGGGGGCCTAGGGGCAGGAAAAAACATTCAGTACTTC CASSLVLTGGLGAGKNIQYF
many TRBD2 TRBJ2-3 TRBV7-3 TGTGCCAGCAGCCCCGGGACTACCACAGATACGCAGTATTTT CASSPGTTTDTQYF
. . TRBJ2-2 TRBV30 TGTGCCTGGAGTCGACAGAACACCGGGGAGCTGTTTTTT CAWSRQNTGELFF
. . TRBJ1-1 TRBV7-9 TGTGCCAGCAGCTTAGTCCGGGGGTCCAACACTGAAGCTTTCTTT CASSLVRGSNTEAFF
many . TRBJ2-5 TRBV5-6 TGTGCCAGCAGCTGGGACCCGCCGGAGACCCAGTACTTC CASSWDPPETQYF
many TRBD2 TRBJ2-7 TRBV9 TGTGCCAGCAGCGGGGGGACTAGCGCGACCTACGAGCAGTACTTC CASSGGTSATYEQYF